This passage covers 5 T cell receptor beta chains from one sample sequenced in a study of blood T cells in healthy people across ages. Sample-barcoded 5' priming and a J-beta primer mix drove a second PCR of about 6 to 12 cycles. TCRdb redid the calling of the 5' RACE reads with MiXCR, one entry per CDR3 protein. The table records about 780,000 distinct CDR3 sequences, 20% to 30% of them present only once. The same specimen was also included in a second study, on T cells of mothers and their children.

The source material was blood. Receptor source: a boy younger than 18 in good health.

This clonotype was detected only a few times. The chain uses TRBV5-1 and TRBJ1-1; perhaps TRBD1 as D (5 bases). The ends were cut back, 4 bases at V and 0 bases at J, with 10 bases in the middle. The CDR3 is 14 amino acids. Germline loops: CDR1 SGHRS, CDR2 YFSETQ. As DNA, the CDR3 is TGCGCCAGCAGCATGGGGGGGATGAACACTGAAGCTTTCTTT. It translates to CASSMGGMNTEAFF.

This sequence joins TRBV15 and TRBJ2-1; D gene ambiguous. V lost 0 bases to trimming and J lost 8 bases, with 8 bases between them. The germline CDR1 and CDR2 sequences are LNHNV and YYDKDF (reference sequence). The CDR3 runs 13 residues. The CDR3 nucleotides read TGTGCCACCAGCAGAGATCCCGCCTATGAGCAGTTCTTC. Amino acids: CATSRDPAYEQFF.

The V call is TRBV2, the J call TRBJ1-6; TRBD1 matches 9 bases. The germline V gene has CDR1 SNHLY and CDR2 FYNNEI. The V and J ends lost 6 bases and 8 bases, in that order; junction bases with no gene match: 2. The CDR3 is made up of 13 amino acids. The CDR3 nucleotides read TGTGCCAGCAGGGGGACAGGGTATTCACCCCTCCACTTT. Its protein is CASRGTGYSPLHF.

This clonotype has only a few counts. The chain combines TRBV10-3 with TRBJ2-1; D is possibly TRBD1 (6 bases). The last part of the DNA fits TRBJ2-7 better; the J call may be wrong. In germline, CDR1 is ENHRY, CDR2 SYGVKD. This CDR3 is 15 amino acids long. CDR3 sequence (DNA): TGTGCCATCAGTGAGCCCAGCAGGGGCACCTACGAGCAGTACTTC. This encodes CAISEPSRGTYEQYF.

V is TRBV5-1 and J is TRBJ2-1; D is possibly TRBD2 (5 bases). The V end was cut by 7 bases, the J end by 0 bases, with 14 bases between. Germline V gene lookup returns CDR1 SGHRS and CDR2 YFSETQ. This CDR3 comprises 15 residues. CDR3 sequence: CASAPRVLSYNEQFF. For the CDR3, the DNA is TGCGCCAGCGCCCCGAGGGTTCTCTCCTACAATGAGCAGTTCTTC.